The T cell receptor (beta chain) under discussion was sequenced for a study of T cells in Graves' hyperthyroidism and ophthalmopathy. Exclusion of patients followed from uncontrolled infection, other autoimmune disease, pregnancy or lactation. The diagnoses drew upon clinical symptoms, serum thyroxine and TRAb, thyroid ultrasound and orbital computed tomography. Regions amplified from RNA transcripts were the TCR beta CDR3 regions. An initial round of RT-PCR targeting the TCR CDR3 relied on the HTBI primer set. Via MiXCR, TCRdb re-called the multiplex PCR reads, giving one row per CDR3 protein. The table records more than 500,000 distinct CDR3 sequences, around 45% of them present only once. Remarks on this clonotype: The antigen is not known. A much larger clone lies a single base off, so this may be a read error.

The germline V gene has CDR1 SGDLS and CDR2 YYNGEE. The length of the CDR3 is 17 residues. Study results and caveats: The blood repertoire included most of the expanded thyroid clonotypes above 0.001. By a 13 V-J model, ophthalmopathy was set apart from stable hyperthyroidism.

The sample consisted of peripheral blood or thyroid tissue (not recorded which). The V gene is TRBV9, the J gene TRBJ1-1; D is possibly TRBD1 (5 bases). The TCR comes from an adult woman with Graves' disease, either hyperthyroidism or ophthalmopathy (not recorded which). Written as DNA, the CDR3 is TGCGCCAGCAGCCCCTTAAAAATTCGGGGCATCCACACTGAAGCTTTCTTT. Translated: CASSPLKIRGIHTEAFF.